Listed below are T cell receptor beta chains from one sample, sequenced in a study of spatial heterogeneity in lung cancer. TCRdb recomputed calls from the 5' RACE reads with MiXCR, one row per CDR3 protein. The table has some 3,000 distinct CDR3 sequences, around 8.5% seen once; the top ten hold under 25%. The starting material was normal lung tissue next to the tumor, obtained at surgery. The source of these receptors is a female donor with early-stage non-small cell lung cancer. CDR3s include the opening cysteine and the closing phenylalanine or tryptophan. Fields, in order: V gene, J gene, CDR3 protein.

TRBV4-1	TRBJ2-7	CASSQGGLGSGKYSYEQYF
TRBV7-2	TRBJ2-3	CASAIEGRTDTQYF
TRBV7-3	TRBJ2-3	CASSFSGTGVSTDTQYF
TRBV18	TRBJ1-2	CASSPGTGNGYTF
TRBV23-1	TRBJ1-5	CATVRTGAFSNQPQHF
TRBV12-3/TRBV12-4	TRBJ1-2	CASSFGESNYGYTF
TRBV2	TRBJ2-7	CASRPATSYEQYF
TRBV11-3	TRBJ2-3	CASSLGTSGRAEDTQYF
TRBV6-2/TRBV6-3	TRBJ2-7	CANSSRTTLYEQYF
TRBV28	TRBJ1-1	CASSFLYTEAFF
TRBV18	TRBJ2-5	CASSPQLGETQYF
TRBV7-9	TRBJ2-1	CASSLRTETYNEQFF
TRBV7-2	TRBJ2-7	CASSFTRVSYEQYF
TRBV28	TRBJ1-1	CASSLWEVGTEAFF
TRBV4-3	TRBJ1-2	CASSQGLRGVDYGYTF
TRBV25-1	TRBJ2-3	CASSELAFSTDTQYF
TRBV6-8	TRBJ2-7	CASIGLAGAYEQYF
TRBV4-3	TRBJ2-2	CASSLTSSTGELFF
TRBV29-1	TRBJ2-6	CSVSTGGSGANVLTF
TRBV2	TRBJ2-1	CASSTNLAGGPSEQFF
TRBV20-1	TRBJ2-1	CSARVTGLPHNEQFF
TRBV20-1	TRBJ2-7	CSAHKWGNSYEQYF
TRBV6-2/TRBV6-3	TRBJ1-1	CASSLGTEAFF
TRBV30	TRBJ2-2	CAWSVGTLTGELFF
TRBV19	TRBJ2-4	CASGVAKNIQYF
TRBV7-9	TRBJ1-2	CASNPRGVRDYGYTF
TRBV29-1	TRBJ1-1	CSVGGGMNTEAFF
TRBV20-1	TRBJ1-1	CSARKDTVNTEAFF
TRBV5-5	TRBJ2-7	CASSLGTGGQYEQYF
TRBV6-6	TRBJ2-7	CASSYSGGGKSYEQYF
TRBV7-2	TRBJ1-2	CASSSFIGHYGYTF
TRBV28	TRBJ1-2	CASLPFRDRGNGYTF
TRBV24-1	TRBJ2-5	CATSERSGSLETQYF
TRBV15	TRBJ2-1	CATSRDVGGSSAYNEQFF
TRBV6-5	TRBJ1-6	CASGRTVHNSPLHF
TRBV11-2	TRBJ1-2	CASSLGQGAIPGYGYTF
TRBV2	TRBJ2-3	CASSEDHTDTQYF
TRBV10-3	TRBJ2-1	CAIGRTGGDNEQFF
TRBV7-2	TRBJ2-3	CASSRHSGGGDTQYF
TRBV9	TRBJ2-2	CASSVVDTGELFF
TRBV6-2/TRBV6-3	TRBJ2-1	CASSLRDSTYNEQFF
TRBV7-6	TRBJ2-5	CASSPGTSGPWETQYF